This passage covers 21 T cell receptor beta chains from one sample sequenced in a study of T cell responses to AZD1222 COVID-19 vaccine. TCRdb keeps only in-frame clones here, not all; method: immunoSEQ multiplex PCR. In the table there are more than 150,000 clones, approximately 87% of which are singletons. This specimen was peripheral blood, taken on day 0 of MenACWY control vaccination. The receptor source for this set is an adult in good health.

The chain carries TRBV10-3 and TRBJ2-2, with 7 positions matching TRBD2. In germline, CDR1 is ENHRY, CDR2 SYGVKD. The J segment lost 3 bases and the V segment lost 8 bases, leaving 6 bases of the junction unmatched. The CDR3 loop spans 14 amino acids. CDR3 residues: CAIGERGDTGELFF. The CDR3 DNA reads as TGTGCCATCGGGGAGCGGGGAGACACCGGGGAGCTGTTTTTT.

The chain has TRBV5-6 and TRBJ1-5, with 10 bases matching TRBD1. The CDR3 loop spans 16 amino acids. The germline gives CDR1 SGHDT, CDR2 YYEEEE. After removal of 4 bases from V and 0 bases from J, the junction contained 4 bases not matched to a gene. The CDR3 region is CASSHGTGDSNQPQHF. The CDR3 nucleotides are TGTGCCAGCAGCCACGGGACAGGGGATAGCAATCAGCCCCAGCATTTT.

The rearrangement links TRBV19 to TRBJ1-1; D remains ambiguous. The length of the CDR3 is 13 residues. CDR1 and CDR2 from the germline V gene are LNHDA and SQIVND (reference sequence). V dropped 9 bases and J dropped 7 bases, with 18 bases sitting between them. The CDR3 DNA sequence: TGTGCCAGAGGGTACCCGAGAGGTGTTGAAGCTTTCTTT. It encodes CARGYPRGVEAFF.

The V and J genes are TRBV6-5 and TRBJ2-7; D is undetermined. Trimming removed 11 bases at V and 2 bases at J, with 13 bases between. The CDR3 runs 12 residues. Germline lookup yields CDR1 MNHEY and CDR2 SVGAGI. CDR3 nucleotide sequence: TGTGCCCCGGGCCTCCGTCCCTACGAGCAGTACTTC. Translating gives CAPGLRPYEQYF.

The CDR3 coding sequence is TGTGCCAGCAGCCAAGGGGGGTTGGGGAACACTGAAGCTTTCTTT. Translating it yields CASSQGGLGNTEAFF. The gene calls are TRBV3-1 (or the pseudogene TRBV3-2) and TRBJ1-1; possible D gene TRBD1, 5 bases. Trimming shortened V by 1 base and J by 1 base, and 10 bases separated the two germline ends. Germline values: CDR1 LGHDT, CDR2 YNNKEL (reference sequence). The CDR3 consists of 15 residues.

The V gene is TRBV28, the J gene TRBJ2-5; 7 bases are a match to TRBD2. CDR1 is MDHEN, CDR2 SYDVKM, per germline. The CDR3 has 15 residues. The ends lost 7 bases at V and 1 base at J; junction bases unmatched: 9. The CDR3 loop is CASTNGGESQETQYF. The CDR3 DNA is TGTGCCAGCACCAATGGGGGGGAGAGCCAAGAGACCCAGTACTTC.

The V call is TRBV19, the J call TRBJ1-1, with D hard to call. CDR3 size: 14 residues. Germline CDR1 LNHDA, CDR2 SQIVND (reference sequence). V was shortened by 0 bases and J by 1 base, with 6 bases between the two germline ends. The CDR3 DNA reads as TGTGCCAGTAGTATAGACGGGAAGAACACTGAAGCTTTCTTT. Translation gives CASSIDGKNTEAFF.

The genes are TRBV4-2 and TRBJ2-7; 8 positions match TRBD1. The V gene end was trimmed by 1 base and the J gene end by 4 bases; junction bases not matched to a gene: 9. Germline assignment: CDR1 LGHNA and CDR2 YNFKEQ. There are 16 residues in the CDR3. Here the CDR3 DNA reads TGTGCCAGCAGCCAAGGGAGTTCAGGACAGGGTTACGAGCAGTACTTC. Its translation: CASSQGSSGQGYEQYF.

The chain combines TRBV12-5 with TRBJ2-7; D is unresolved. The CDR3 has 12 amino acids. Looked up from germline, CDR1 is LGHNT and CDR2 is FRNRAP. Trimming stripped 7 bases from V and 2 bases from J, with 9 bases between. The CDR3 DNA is TGTGCTAGTGCAATAGATGCCTACGAGCAGTACTTC. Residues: CASAIDAYEQYF.

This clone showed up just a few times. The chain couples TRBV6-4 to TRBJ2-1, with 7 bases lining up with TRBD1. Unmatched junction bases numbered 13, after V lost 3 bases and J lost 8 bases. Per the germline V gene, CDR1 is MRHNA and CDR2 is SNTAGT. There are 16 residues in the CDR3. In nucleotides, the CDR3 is TGTGCCAGCAGTGAATCACCAGGGGGTGCATCTGATGAGCAGTTCTTC. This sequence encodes CASSESPGGASDEQFF.

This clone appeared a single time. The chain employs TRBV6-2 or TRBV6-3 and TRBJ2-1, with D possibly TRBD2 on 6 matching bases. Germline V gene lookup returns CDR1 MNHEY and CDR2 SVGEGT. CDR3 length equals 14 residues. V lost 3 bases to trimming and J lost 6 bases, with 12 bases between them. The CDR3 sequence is CASSYGGLPNEQFF. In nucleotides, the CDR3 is TGTGCCAGCAGTTATGGGGGACTCCCCAATGAGCAGTTCTTC.

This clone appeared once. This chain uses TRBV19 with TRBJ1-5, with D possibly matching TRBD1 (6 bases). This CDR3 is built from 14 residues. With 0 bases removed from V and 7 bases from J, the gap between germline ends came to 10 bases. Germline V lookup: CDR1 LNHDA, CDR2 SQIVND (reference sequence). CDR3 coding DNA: TGTGCCAGTAGTATAGACAGGGGCCCCCAGCCCCAGCATTTT. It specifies CASSIDRGPQPQHF.

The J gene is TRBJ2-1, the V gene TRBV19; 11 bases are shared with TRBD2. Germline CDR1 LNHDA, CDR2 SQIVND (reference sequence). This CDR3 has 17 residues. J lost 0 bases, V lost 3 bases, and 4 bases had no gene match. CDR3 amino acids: CASSMRTSGSSYNEQFF. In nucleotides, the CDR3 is TGTGCCAGTAGTATGAGAACTAGCGGGAGCTCCTACAATGAGCAGTTCTTC. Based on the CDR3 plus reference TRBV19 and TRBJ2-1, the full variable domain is DGGITQSPKYLFRKEGQNVTLSCEQNLNHDAMYWYRQDPGQGLRLIYYSQIVNDFQKGDIAEGYSVSREKKESFPLTVTSAQKNPTAFYLCASSMRTSGSSYNEQFFGPGTRLTVL.

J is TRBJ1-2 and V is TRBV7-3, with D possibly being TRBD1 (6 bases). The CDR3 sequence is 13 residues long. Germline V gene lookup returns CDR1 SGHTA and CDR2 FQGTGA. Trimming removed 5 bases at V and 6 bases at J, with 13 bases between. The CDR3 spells CASSVTGRDGYTF. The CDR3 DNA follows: TGTGCCAGCAGCGTCACAGGGCGGGATGGCTACACCTTC.

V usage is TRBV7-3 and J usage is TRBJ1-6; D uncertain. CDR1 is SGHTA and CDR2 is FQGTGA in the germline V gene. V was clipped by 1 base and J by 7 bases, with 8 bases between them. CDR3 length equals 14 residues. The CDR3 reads CASSLSSGNSPLHF. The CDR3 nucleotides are TGTGCCAGCAGCTTAAGCTCAGGCAATTCACCCCTCCACTTT.

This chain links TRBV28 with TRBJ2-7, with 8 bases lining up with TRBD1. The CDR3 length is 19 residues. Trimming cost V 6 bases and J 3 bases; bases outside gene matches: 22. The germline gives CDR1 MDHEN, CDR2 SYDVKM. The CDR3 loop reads CASSPPRTGIHNSNYEQYF. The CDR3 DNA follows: TGTGCCAGCAGCCCACCCAGGACAGGGATCCATAACAGCAACTACGAGCAGTACTTC.

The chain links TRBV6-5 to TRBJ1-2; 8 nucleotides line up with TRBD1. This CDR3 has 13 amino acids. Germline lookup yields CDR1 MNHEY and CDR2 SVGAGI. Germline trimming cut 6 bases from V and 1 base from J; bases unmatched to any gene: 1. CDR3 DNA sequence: TGTGCCAGCAGACAGGGGGTTAACTATGGCTACACCTTC. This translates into CASRQGVNYGYTF.

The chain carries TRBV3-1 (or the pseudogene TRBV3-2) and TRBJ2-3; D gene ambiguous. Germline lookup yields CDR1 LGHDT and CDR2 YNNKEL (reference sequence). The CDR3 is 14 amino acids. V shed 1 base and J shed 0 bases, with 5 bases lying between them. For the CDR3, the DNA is TGTGCCAGCAGCCAAGTAGTGAGCACAGATACGCAGTATTTT. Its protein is CASSQVVSTDTQYF.

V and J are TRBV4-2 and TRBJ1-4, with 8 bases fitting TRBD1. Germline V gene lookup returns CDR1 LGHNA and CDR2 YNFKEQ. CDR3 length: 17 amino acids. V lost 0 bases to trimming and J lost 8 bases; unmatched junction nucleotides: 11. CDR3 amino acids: CASSQDPSGTGFEKLFF. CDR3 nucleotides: TGTGCCAGCAGCCAAGATCCTTCCGGGACAGGCTTCGAAAAACTGTTTTTT.

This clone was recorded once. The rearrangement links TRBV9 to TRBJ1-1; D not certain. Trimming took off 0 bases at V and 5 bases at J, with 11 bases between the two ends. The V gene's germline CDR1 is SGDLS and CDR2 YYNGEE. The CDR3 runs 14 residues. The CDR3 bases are TGTGCCAGCAGCGTAGGGCAGGTGGGTACTGAAGCTTTCTTT. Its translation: CASSVGQVGTEAFF.

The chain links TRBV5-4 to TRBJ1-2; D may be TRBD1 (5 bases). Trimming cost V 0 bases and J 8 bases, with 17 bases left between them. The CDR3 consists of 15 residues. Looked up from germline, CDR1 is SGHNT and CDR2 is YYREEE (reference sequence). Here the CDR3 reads CASSLAGPSGAGYTF. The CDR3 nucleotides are TGTGCCAGCAGCTTGGCGGGGCCCAGCGGGGCCGGCTACACCTTC.